The subject of this entry is one TCR beta chain. The data were taken from a study of OX40 agonist ivuxolimab in advanced cancers. Background on the study: Hepatocellular carcinoma, melanoma, renal cell or head and neck cancer affected the dose-escalation patients. Three patients, one with hepatocellular carcinoma and two with cutaneous melanoma, responded partially.

Data came from immunoSEQ multiplex PCR; TCRdb stores just in-frame clones and leaves some out. The repertoire holds roughly 48,000 clones, around 83% seen once, with roughly 9.9% in the top ten. The ends were cut back, 4 bases at V and 4 bases at J, with 14 bases in the middle. CDR1 is SGHDT, CDR2 YYEEEE, per germline. The CDR3 runs to 15 residues. This clonotype was obtained from an adult with an advanced solid tumor such as melanoma, head and neck, liver or kidney cancer. Sequenced material: CD4+ or CD8+ T cells sorted from blood, taken in a trial of the OX40 agonist ivuxolimab. The chain recombines TRBV5-6 with TRBJ1-4; D is unclear. The DNA of the CDR3 is TGTGCCAGCAGCCCCCGGGCAGGTCTTAATGAAAAACTGTTTTTT. It is translated as CASSPRAGLNEKLFF. Supplemented by reference TRBV5-6 and TRBJ1-4, the full variable domain reads DAGVTQSPTHLIKTRGQQVTLRCSPKSGHDTVSWYQQALGQGPQFIFQYYEEEERQRGNFPDRFSGHQFPNYSSELNVNALLLGDSALYLCASSPRAGLNEKLFFGSGTQLSVL.